The T cell receptor beta chain under discussion was sequenced for a study of human T cells and chemical hapten exposure. Study-wide findings and caveats: In comparison with controls, expanded TCRs gave rise to a significantly larger number of large CDR3 similarity clusters.

Attachment of unique molecular identifiers to individual cDNA molecules was performed in the library. TCRdb processed the RACE reads anew with MiXCR; each CDR3 protein has one entry. Counted here are over 50,000 distinct CDR3 sequences, 8% to 13% occurring once; the ten biggest clones make up 1.8%. Many counts were recorded for this clonotype. What it recognizes is unknown. The time point was: patch test 1, 2 weeks after DPC sensitization. Indicated treatment: therapeutic diphenylcyclopropenone sensitization with weekly scalp DPC. Unfractionated whole blood yielded total RNA. Trimming stripped 1 base from V and 5 bases from J, with 14 bases between. Germline CDR1 and CDR2: SNHLY and FYNNEI. The CDR3 is 16 residues long.

The sequence derives from a woman in her forties with alopecia areata. Some clones in this sample may be carry-over from other donors' samples. The V call is TRBV2, the J call TRBJ1-4, with D perhaps TRBD1 (6 bases). The source was whole blood, collected in connection with sensitization to the hapten diphenylcyclopropenone (DPC). The CDR3 loop reads CASSEVGQLQNEKLFF. The CDR3 DNA follows: TGTGCCAGCAGTGAAGTTGGACAGCTACAAAATGAAAAACTGTTTTTT.